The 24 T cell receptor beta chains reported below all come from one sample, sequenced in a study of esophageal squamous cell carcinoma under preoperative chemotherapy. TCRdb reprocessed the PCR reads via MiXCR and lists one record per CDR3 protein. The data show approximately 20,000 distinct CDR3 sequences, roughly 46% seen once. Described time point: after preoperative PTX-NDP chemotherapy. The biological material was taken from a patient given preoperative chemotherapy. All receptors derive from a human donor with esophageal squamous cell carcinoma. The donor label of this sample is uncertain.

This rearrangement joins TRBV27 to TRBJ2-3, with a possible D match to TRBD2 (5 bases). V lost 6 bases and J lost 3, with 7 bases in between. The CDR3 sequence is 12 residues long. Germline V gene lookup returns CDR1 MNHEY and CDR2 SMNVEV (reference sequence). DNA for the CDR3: TGTGCCAGCAGCCGAGGGACAGATACGCAGTATTTT. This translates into CASSRGTDTQYF.

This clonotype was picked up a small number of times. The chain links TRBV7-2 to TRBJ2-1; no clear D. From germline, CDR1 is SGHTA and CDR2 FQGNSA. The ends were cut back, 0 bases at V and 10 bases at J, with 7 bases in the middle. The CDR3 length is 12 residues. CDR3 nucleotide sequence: TGTGCCAGCAGCTTAGCGCAGAGCGAGCAGTTCTTC. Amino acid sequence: CASSLAQSEQFF.

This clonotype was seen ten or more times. The CDR3 loop reads CASSPFDLDTQYF. The DNA of the CDR3 is TGTGCCAGCAGCCCATTTGACTTAGATACGCAGTATTTT. V is TRBV7-3 and J is TRBJ2-3; D remains unclear. V lost 5 bases to trimming and J lost 5 bases, with 11 bases between them. The CDR3 consists of 13 residues. Germline assignment: CDR1 SGHTA and CDR2 FQGTGA.

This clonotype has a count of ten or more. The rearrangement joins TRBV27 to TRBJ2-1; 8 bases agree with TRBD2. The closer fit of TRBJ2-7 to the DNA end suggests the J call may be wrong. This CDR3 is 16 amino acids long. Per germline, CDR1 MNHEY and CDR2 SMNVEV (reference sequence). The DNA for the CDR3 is TGTGCCAGCAGTCCGGATAGCGGGAAAACCTACAATGAGCAGTACTTC. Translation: CASSPDSGKTYNEQYF.

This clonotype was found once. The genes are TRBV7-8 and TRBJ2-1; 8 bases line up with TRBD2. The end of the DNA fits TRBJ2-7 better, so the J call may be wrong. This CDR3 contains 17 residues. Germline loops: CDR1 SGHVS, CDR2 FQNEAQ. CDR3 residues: CASFPIYGGTSESEQYF. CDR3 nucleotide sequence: TGTGCCAGCTTTCCGATATACGGGGGGACTAGTGAATCCGAGCAGTACTTC.

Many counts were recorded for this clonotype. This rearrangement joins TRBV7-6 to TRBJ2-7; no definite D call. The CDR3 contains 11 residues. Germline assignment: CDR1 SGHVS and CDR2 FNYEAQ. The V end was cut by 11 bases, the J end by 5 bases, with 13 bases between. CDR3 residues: CASSAQDEQYF. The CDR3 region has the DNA TGTGCCTCCTCTGCTCAAGACGAGCAGTACTTC.

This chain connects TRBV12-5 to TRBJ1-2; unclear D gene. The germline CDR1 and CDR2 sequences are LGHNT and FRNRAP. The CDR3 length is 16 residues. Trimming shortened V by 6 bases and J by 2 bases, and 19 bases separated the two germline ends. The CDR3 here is CASGNLDLPGNYGYTF. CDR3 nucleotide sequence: TGTGCTAGTGGGAATCTGGATCTCCCCGGGAACTATGGCTACACCTTC. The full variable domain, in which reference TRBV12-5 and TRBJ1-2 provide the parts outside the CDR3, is DARVTQTPRHKVTEMGQEVTMRCQPILGHNTVFWYRQTMMQGLELLAYFRNRAPLDDSGMPKDRFSAEMPDATLATLKIQPSEPRDSAVYFCASGNLDLPGNYGYTFGSGTRLTVV.

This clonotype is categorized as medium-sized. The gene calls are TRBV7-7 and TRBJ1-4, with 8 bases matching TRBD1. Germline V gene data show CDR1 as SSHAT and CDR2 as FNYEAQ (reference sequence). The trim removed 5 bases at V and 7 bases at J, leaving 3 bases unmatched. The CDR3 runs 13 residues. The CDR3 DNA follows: TGTGCCAGCAGCCAGGGGGCCGGTGAAAAACTGTTTTTT. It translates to CASSQGAGEKLFF.

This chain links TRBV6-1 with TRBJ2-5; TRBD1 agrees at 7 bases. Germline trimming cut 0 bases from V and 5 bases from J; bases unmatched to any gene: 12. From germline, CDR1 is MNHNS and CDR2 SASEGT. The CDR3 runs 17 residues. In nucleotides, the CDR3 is TGTGCCAGCAGTGAAGCCCAGAGGGTCAGGGGGTCGGAGACCCAGTACTTC. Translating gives CASSEAQRVRGSETQYF.

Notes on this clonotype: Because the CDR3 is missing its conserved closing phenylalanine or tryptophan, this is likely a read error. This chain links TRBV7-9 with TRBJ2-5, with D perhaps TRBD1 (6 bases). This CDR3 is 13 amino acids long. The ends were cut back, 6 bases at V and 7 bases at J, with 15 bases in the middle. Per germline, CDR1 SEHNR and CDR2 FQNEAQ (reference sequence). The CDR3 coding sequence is TGTGCCAGCAGGGGGGCCTTTCCAGCGACCCAGTACTCG. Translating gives CASRGAFPATQYS.

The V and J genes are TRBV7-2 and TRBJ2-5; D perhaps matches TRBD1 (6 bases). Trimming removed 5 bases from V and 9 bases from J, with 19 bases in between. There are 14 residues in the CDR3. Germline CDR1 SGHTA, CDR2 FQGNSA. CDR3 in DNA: TGTGCCAGCAGCCCTACTGGGGGCAAAGCGTCCCAGTACTTC. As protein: CASSPTGGKASQYF. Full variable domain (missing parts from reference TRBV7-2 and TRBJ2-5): GAGVSQSPSNKVTEKGKDVELRCDPISGHTALYWYRQSLGQGLEFLIYFQGNSAPDKSGLPSDRFSAERTGGSVSTLTIQRTQQEDSAVYLCASSPTGGKASQYFGPGTRLLVL.

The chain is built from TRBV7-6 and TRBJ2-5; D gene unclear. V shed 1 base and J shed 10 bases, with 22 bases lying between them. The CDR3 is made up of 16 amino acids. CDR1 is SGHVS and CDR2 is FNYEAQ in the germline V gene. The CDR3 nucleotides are TGTGCCAGCAGCTTAGACCTGACACACCTGGCAAAGGTCCAGTACTTC. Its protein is CASSLDLTHLAKVQYF.

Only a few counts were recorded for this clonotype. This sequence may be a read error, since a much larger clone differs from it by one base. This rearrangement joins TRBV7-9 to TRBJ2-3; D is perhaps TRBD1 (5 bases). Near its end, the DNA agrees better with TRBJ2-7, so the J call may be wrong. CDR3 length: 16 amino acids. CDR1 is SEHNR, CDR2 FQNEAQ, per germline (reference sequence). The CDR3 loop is CASSLYGAPPDDEQYF. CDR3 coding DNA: TGTGCCAGCAGCTTATATGGGGCCCCCCCTGACGACGAGCAGTACTTC.

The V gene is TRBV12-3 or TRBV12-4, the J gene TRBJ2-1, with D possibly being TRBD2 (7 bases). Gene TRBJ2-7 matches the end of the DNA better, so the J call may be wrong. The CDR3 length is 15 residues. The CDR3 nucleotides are TGTGCCAGCAGTCCGGATGGGGGGGCCTTTTACGAGCAGTACTTC. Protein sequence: CASSPDGGAFYEQYF.

The CDR3 DNA reads TGTGCCAGCAGGGGACAGACGGAGACCCAGTTCTTC. Translation: CASRGQTETQFF. The rearrangement uses TRBV12-3 or TRBV12-4 and TRBJ2-1; 7 bases map to TRBD1. The CDR3 is 12 amino acids. V lost 6 bases to trimming and J lost 13 bases; unmatched junction nucleotides: 9.

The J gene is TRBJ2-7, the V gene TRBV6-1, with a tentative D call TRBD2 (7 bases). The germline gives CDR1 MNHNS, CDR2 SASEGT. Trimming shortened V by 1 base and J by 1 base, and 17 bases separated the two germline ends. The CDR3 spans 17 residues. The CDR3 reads CASSEGGGGWSSYEQYF. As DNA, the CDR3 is TGTGCCAGCAGTGAAGGGGGAGGGGGTTGGAGTTCCTACGAGCAGTACTTC.

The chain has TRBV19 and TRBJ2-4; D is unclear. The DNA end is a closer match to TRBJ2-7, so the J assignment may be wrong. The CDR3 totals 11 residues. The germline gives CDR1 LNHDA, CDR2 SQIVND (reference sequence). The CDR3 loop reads CASSIGNEQYF. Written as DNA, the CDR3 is TGTGCCAGTAGTATAGGGAACGAGCAGTACTTC.

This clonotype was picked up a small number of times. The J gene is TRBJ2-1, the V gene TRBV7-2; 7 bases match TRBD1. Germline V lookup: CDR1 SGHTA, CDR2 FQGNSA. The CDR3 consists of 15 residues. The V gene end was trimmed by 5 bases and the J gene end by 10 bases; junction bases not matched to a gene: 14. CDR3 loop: CASSPTGANRYEQFF. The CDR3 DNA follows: TGTGCCAGCAGCCCCACAGGGGCGAACAGGTACGAGCAGTTCTTC.

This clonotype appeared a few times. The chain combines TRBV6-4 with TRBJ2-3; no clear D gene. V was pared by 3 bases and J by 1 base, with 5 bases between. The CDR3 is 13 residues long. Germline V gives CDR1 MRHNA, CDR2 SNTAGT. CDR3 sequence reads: CASSEGGTDTQYF. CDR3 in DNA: TGTGCCAGCAGTGAAGGTGGCACAGATACGCAGTATTTT.

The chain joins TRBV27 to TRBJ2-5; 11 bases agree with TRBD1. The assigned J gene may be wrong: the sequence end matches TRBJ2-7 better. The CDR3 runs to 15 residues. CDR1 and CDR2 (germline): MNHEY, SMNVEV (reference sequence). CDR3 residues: CASRSPGQGVYEQYF. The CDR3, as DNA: TGTGCCAGCAGATCCCCGGGACAGGGGGTTTACGAGCAGTACTTC.

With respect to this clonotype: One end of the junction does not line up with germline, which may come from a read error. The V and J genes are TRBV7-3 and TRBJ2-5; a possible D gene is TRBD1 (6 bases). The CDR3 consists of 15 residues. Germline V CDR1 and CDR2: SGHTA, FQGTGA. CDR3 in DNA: TGTGCCGGGGGCTCCCGACTGGGGGCCACAGATACCCAGTATTTC. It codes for CAGGSRLGATDTQYF.

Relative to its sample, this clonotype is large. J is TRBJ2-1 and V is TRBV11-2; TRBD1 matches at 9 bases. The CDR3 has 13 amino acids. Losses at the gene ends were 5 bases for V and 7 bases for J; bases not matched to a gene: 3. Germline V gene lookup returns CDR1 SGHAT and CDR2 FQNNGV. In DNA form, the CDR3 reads TGTGCCAGCAGCACTGGACAGGGGAATGAGCAGTTCTTC. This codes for CASSTGQGNEQFF.

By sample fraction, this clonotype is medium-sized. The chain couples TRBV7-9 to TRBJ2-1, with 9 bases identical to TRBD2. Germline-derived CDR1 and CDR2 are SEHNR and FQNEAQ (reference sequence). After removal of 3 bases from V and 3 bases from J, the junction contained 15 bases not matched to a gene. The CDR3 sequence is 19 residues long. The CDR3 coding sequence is TGTGCCAGCAGCTTCCCCCTCAGGGATAGCGGGAGAAGCTACAATGAGCAGTTCTTC. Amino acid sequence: CASSFPLRDSGRSYNEQFF.

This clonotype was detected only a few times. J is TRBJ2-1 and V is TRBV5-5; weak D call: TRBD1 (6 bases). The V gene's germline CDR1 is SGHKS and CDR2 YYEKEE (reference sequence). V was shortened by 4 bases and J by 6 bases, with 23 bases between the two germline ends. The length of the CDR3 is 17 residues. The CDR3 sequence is CASSGSGDWGQANEQFF. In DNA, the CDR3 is TGTGCCAGCAGCGGAAGTGGTGATTGGGGGCAGGCCAATGAGCAGTTCTTC. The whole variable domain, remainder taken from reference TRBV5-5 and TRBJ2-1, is DAGVTQSPTHLIKTRGQQVTLRCSPISGHKSVSWYQQVLGQGPQFIFQYYEKEERGRGNFPDRFSARQFPNYSSELNVNALLLGDSALYLCASSGSGDWGQANEQFFGPGTRLTVL.